The 32 T cell receptor beta chains listed next were all sequenced from one sample in a study of shared clonotypes between healthy human individuals. Measured with immunoSEQ multiplex PCR; TCRdb has only the in-frame clones, and not every one. The sample has about 510,000 clones, 70% to 80% seen once. The sample comprised PBMCs. The source of these receptors is a woman aged 40 to 49 in good health. Some clones in this sample may be carry-over from other donors' samples.

In this sample, this clone turned up a few times. The chain employs TRBV28 and TRBJ2-7, with 10 bases lining up with TRBD2. Germline V gives CDR1 MDHEN, CDR2 SYDVKM. CDR3 length equals 15 residues. With 5 bases clipped from V and 2 bases from J, the junction kept 6 bases outside the gene matches. CDR3 in amino acids: CASSPRLAGAYEQYF. The CDR3 DNA reads as TGTGCCAGCAGTCCCCGCCTAGCGGGAGCCTACGAGCAGTACTTC.

Here the CDR3 reads CASSQGLAGEGETQYF. The CDR3 DNA is TGCGCCAGCAGCCAAGGCCTAGCGGGAGAGGGAGAGACCCAGTACTTC. The chain uses TRBV4-1 and TRBJ2-5; TRBD2 agrees at 10 bases. Germline trimming cut 1 base from V and 4 bases from J; bases unmatched to any gene: 6. The CDR3 extends over 16 amino acids. CDR1 and CDR2 (germline): MGHRA, YSYEKL.

The V call is TRBV7-3, the J call TRBJ2-1; TRBD2 might be the D (6 bases). With 4 bases removed from V and 0 bases from J, the gap between germline ends came to 10 bases. The germline V gene has CDR1 SGHTA and CDR2 FQGTGA. The CDR3 spans 15 residues. The CDR3 DNA follows: TGTGCCAGCAGCTCAATAGCGGACTCCTACAATGAGCAGTTCTTC. This translates into CASSSIADSYNEQFF. The whole variable domain, remainder taken from reference TRBV7-3 and TRBJ2-1, is GAGVSQTPSNKVTEKGKYVELRCDPISGHTALYWYRQSLGQGPEFLIYFQGTGAADDSGLPNDRFFAVRPEGSVSTLKIQRTERGDSAVYLCASSSIADSYNEQFFGPGTRLTVL.

The rearrangement joins TRBV29-1 to TRBJ1-1, with 7 bases lining up with TRBD1. V was pared by 1 base and J by 0 bases, with 11 bases of the junction left unmatched. CDR1 is SQVTM, CDR2 ANQGSEA, per germline. The CDR3 totals 17 residues. CDR3 sequence reads: CSVEGATGDLMNTEAFF. The CDR3 bases are TGCAGCGTTGAAGGCGCCACAGGGGACTTGATGAACACTGAAGCTTTCTTT.

This clone has only one observation. The chain carries TRBV2 and TRBJ2-2; 10 bases align to TRBD2. The germline CDR1 and CDR2 sequences are SNHLY and FYNNEI. There are 15 residues in the CDR3. V lost 2 bases to trimming and J lost 7 bases; unmatched junction nucleotides: 4. CDR3 DNA: TGTGCCAGCAGTGAACAGCGGGAGGGCGTCGGGGAGCTGTTTTTT. It translates to CASSEQREGVGELFF.

CDR3 region: CASSLAINSPLHF. CDR3 nucleotide sequence: TGCGCCAGCAGCTTGGCTATTAATTCACCCCTCCACTTT. V usage is TRBV5-1 and J usage is TRBJ1-6, with D uncertain. Germline CDR1 reads SGHRS; CDR2 reads YFSETQ. This CDR3 has 13 residues. Trimming stripped 0 bases from V and 6 bases from J, with 4 bases between.

This chain links TRBV6-1 with TRBJ1-3; TRBD1 is a possible D gene (6 bases). Trimming took 5 bases from V and 0 from J, leaving 11 bases between them. This CDR3 spans 15 amino acids. CDR1 and CDR2 (germline): MNHNS, SASEGT. CDR3 residues: CASSSTGSSGNTIYF. CDR3 nucleotides: TGTGCCAGCAGTAGTACAGGGTCCTCTGGAAACACCATATATTTT.

This rearrangement joins TRBV6-1 to TRBJ1-2; no firm D call. The ends were cut back, 3 bases at V and 5 bases at J, with 16 bases in the middle. The length of the CDR3 is 15 residues. Per the germline V gene, CDR1 is MNHNS and CDR2 is SASEGT. This CDR3 reads CASSEQPNVGYGYTF. The CDR3 nucleotides are TGTGCCAGCAGTGAGCAACCGAACGTGGGTTATGGCTACACCTTC.

The chain recombines TRBV19 with TRBJ2-1; 13 bases line up with TRBD2. The germline V gene has CDR1 LNHDA and CDR2 SQIVND (reference sequence). J gave up 0 bases and V 3 bases, and 8 bases lay outside the gene matches. The CDR3 is made up of 19 amino acids. CDR3 region: CASSMGGLAGISSYNEQFF. CDR3 nucleotide sequence: TGTGCCAGTAGTATGGGGGGACTAGCGGGAATAAGCTCCTACAATGAGCAGTTCTTC.

The chain couples TRBV23-1 to TRBJ2-7; 9 nucleotides match TRBD1. TRBV23-1 is an ORF, and what it does is uncertain. This CDR3 spans 14 amino acids. The junction had 8 bases not matched to a gene; V was cut back by 9 bases and J by 2 bases. CDR3 in amino acids: CASPRTGETYEQYF. Here the CDR3 DNA reads TGCGCCAGTCCGAGGACAGGGGAGACCTACGAGCAGTACTTC.

This clone has just one count. Other DNA sequences within the sample encode an identical CDR3. The rearrangement uses TRBV30 and TRBJ2-1; D is ambiguous. This CDR3 is 11 amino acids long. With 2 bases removed from V and 4 bases from J, the gap between germline ends came to 3 bases. Germline-derived CDR1 and CDR2 are GTSNPN and SVGIG (reference sequence). The CDR3, as DNA: TGTGCCTGGAGTTTATACAATGAGCAGTTCTTC. Residues: CAWSLYNEQFF.

This chain connects TRBV7-2 to TRBJ2-7, with TRBD1 as a possible D gene (5 bases). CDR1 and CDR2 (germline): SGHTA, FQGNSA. The CDR3 has 13 amino acids. With 0 bases removed from V and 3 bases from J, the gap between germline ends came to 6 bases. The CDR3 bases are TGTGCCAGCAGCTTAGCGACAGACTACGAGCAGTACTTC. It codes for CASSLATDYEQYF.

The J gene is TRBJ2-3, the V gene TRBV7-5; TRBD2 is the table's D call, not checked against the DNA. TRBV7-5 is a pseudogene segment. The CDR3 extends over 16 amino acids. The CDR3, as DNA: TGTGCCAGAAGCCCGGGACTAGCGGGAGCGGTAGATACGCAGTATTTT. It encodes CARSPGLAGAVDTQYF.

The chain is built from TRBV7-9 and TRBJ1-1, with D unclear. Germline V lookup: CDR1 SEHNR, CDR2 FQNEAQ (reference sequence). This CDR3 is 13 amino acids long. The germline V and J ends were trimmed by 1 base and 6 bases, with 9 bases remaining between them. CDR3 in amino acids: CASSLVSGAEAFF. CDR3 coding DNA: TGTGCCAGCAGCTTAGTATCCGGCGCTGAAGCTTTCTTT.

This chain connects TRBV27 to TRBJ2-1, with 11 positions matching TRBD2. The germline V gene has CDR1 MNHEY and CDR2 SMNVEV (reference sequence). J gave up 7 bases and V 3 bases, and 8 bases lay outside the gene matches. This CDR3 has 16 amino acids. The CDR3 here is CASSFRPSGRRNEQFF. The CDR3 region has the DNA TGTGCCAGCAGTTTTAGGCCTAGCGGGAGGAGAAATGAGCAGTTCTTC.

The chain carries TRBV6-5 and TRBJ2-7; perhaps TRBD2 as D (5 bases). V gave up 3 bases and J gave up 7 bases, with 16 bases separating them. Germline CDR1 is MNHEY and CDR2 is SVGAGI. The CDR3 sequence is 14 residues long. CDR3 nucleotides: TGTGCCAGCAGTTATAGGTGGGAGCTGGGGGAGCAGTACTTC. As protein: CASSYRWELGEQYF.

This clone was counted between two and nine times. This CDR3 is CASSWASGTDTQYF. CDR3 nucleotide sequence: TGTGCCAGCAGTTGGGCTTCGGGCACAGATACGCAGTATTTT. The chain recombines TRBV6-1 with TRBJ2-3, with D unclear. This CDR3 has 14 residues. Trimming removed 5 bases from V and 1 base from J, with 10 bases in between. Germline loops: CDR1 MNHNS, CDR2 SASEGT.

The chain couples TRBV13 to TRBJ2-1, with 10 bases fitting TRBD1. Trimming at V came to 0 bases and at J to 7 bases, leaving 12 bases not matched to a gene. The CDR3 consists of 18 residues. The V gene's germline CDR1 is PRHDT and CDR2 FYEKMQ (reference sequence). CDR3 DNA: TGTGCCAGCAGCTTAGGCCTGTGGGGACAGGGGAGGCGGAATGAGCAGTTCTTC. Protein sequence: CASSLGLWGQGRRNEQFF.

This chain connects TRBV9 to TRBJ2-7, with TRBD1 identical over 8 bases. The junction had 15 bases not matched to a gene; V was cut back by 3 bases and J by 10 bases. CDR3 length: 15 residues. In germline, CDR1 is SGDLS, CDR2 YYNGEE. CDR3: CASSALIGQGEQQYF. In DNA form, the CDR3 reads TGTGCCAGCAGCGCTTTAATCGGACAGGGAGAACAACAGTACTTC.

The count of this clone is one. This chain connects TRBV27 to TRBJ2-5, with 8 bases aligning to TRBD2. The J call could be wrong; TRBJ2-7 is a better fit for the DNA end. Germline CDR1 and CDR2: MNHEY and SMNVEV (reference sequence). This CDR3 has 14 residues. This chain's CDR3 is CASSPSGRKGEQYF. As DNA, the CDR3 is TGTGCCAGCAGCCCCAGCGGGAGAAAAGGCGAGCAGTACTTC.

The rearrangement joins TRBV27 to TRBJ2-5; D might be TRBD1 or TRBD2, each matching 5 bases. The J call could be wrong; TRBJ2-7 is a better fit for the DNA end. The CDR3 extends over 15 amino acids. The germline gives CDR1 MNHEY, CDR2 SMNVEV (reference sequence). The CDR3 is CASSFESGLSYEQYF. In DNA, the CDR3 is TGTGCCAGCAGTTTTGAGTCGGGGCTGAGTTACGAGCAGTACTTC.

The chain uses TRBV11-2 and TRBJ1-2; TRBD1 might be the D (5 bases). CDR1 is SGHAT and CDR2 is FQNNGV in the germline V gene. The CDR3 contains 14 residues. The germline V and J ends were trimmed by 0 bases and 4 bases, with 9 bases remaining between them. The CDR3 protein is CASSLERGAYGYTF. The CDR3 DNA sequence: TGTGCCAGCAGCTTAGAGCGAGGGGCCTATGGCTACACCTTC.

The chain combines TRBV10-2 with TRBJ2-6; D ambiguous. Deletions cut 3 bases from V and 0 bases from J, with 9 bases between. Per the germline V gene, CDR1 is WSHSY and CDR2 is SAAADI. CDR3 length: 16 residues. The CDR3 sequence is CASSDSGFSGANVLTF. CDR3 in DNA: TGCGCCAGCAGTGACTCAGGTTTCTCTGGGGCCAACGTCCTGACTTTC.

This clone turned up a few times. V and J are TRBV7-3 and TRBJ2-7, with D possibly TRBD1 on 5 matching bases. Germline lookup yields CDR1 SGHTA and CDR2 FQGTGA. V was clipped by 6 bases and J by 3 bases, with 12 bases between them. This CDR3 region has 13 residues. CDR3 nucleotides: TGTGCCAGCAGTAAGGGGTCAAACTACGAGCAGTACTTC. The encoded protein is CASSKGSNYEQYF.

This chain's CDR3 is CASSDPAGGDYTQYF. In nucleotides, the CDR3 is TGTGCCAGCAGTGACCCAGCGGGAGGGGACTATACGCAGTATTTT. The chain uses TRBV25-1 and TRBJ2-3; 10 bases line up with TRBD2. The V gene's germline CDR1 is MGHDK and CDR2 SYGVNS. This CDR3 comprises 15 residues. V trimming: 3 bases; J trimming: 7 bases; junction bases outside the gene matches: 7.

The genes are TRBV7-8 and TRBJ1-2, with D maybe TRBD1 (6 bases). The CDR3 loop spans 15 amino acids. Germline V gene sequence: CDR1 SGHVS, CDR2 FQNEAQ. V shed 5 bases and J shed 4 bases, with 17 bases lying between them. The CDR3 here is CASSPGRGRLYGYTF. The CDR3 nucleotides read TGTGCCAGCAGCCCGGGTCGGGGGCGACTCTATGGCTACACCTTC.

The chain links TRBV4-1 to TRBJ2-5; D perhaps matches TRBD1 (5 bases). The CDR3 consists of 14 residues. Trimming shortened V by 2 bases and J by 5 bases, and 12 bases separated the two germline ends. In germline, CDR1 is MGHRA, CDR2 YSYEKL. The CDR3 is CASSQLASGETQYF. The CDR3, as DNA: TGCGCCAGCAGCCAACTGGCGTCAGGGGAGACCCAGTACTTC.

V usage is TRBV28 and J usage is TRBJ1-1; 7 bases match TRBD1. CDR3 length: 12 amino acids. V lost 8 bases, J lost 11 bases, and 11 bases stayed unmatched. Germline V CDR1 and CDR2: MDHEN, SYDVKM. Here the CDR3 reads CASRLRGAGAFF. The CDR3 nucleotides are TGTGCCAGCCGACTCAGGGGGGCCGGGGCTTTCTTT.

This clone was recorded once. V and J are TRBV7-7 and TRBJ2-2; D gene uncertain. The CDR3 spans 16 residues. The germline CDR1 and CDR2 sequences are SSHAT and FNYEAQ (reference sequence). V lost 1 base, J lost 0 bases, and 9 bases lay in between. The CDR3 region is CASSLGGSPNTGELFF. The CDR3, as DNA: TGTGCCAGCAGCTTAGGCGGCAGCCCGAACACCGGGGAGCTGTTTTTT.

The rearrangement links TRBV5-6 to TRBJ1-1; maybe TRBD1 (6 bases). V was shortened by 3 bases and J by 0 bases, with 12 bases between the two germline ends. The CDR3 totals 15 residues. Germline assignment: CDR1 SGHDT and CDR2 YYEEEE. The DNA of the CDR3 is TGTGCCAGCAGCTCCTTGGGGGGCATGAACACTGAAGCTTTCTTT. Its protein is CASSSLGGMNTEAFF.

This chain joins TRBV10-1 and TRBJ1-6; 7 bases align to TRBD1. Germline assignment: CDR1 WNHNN and CDR2 SYGVQD (reference sequence). V lost 7 bases and J lost 13; bases outside the gene matches: 16. The CDR3 has 15 residues. DNA for the CDR3: TGCGCCAGCATCTCACTCTGGACAGGCCAAGATCCCCTCCACTTT. It codes for CASISLWTGQDPLHF.

The V and J genes are TRBV13 and TRBJ2-7; D unresolved. CDR3 length: 15 amino acids. Germline CDR1 and CDR2: PRHDT and FYEKMQ (reference sequence). V was trimmed by 2 bases and J by 0 bases, leaving 11 bases between them. The CDR3 protein is CASSLSYAGSYEQYF. The CDR3 DNA reads as TGTGCCAGCAGCTTAAGCTACGCAGGCTCCTACGAGCAGTACTTC.